The 10 T cell receptor beta chains in this list originate from one sample, sequenced in a study of CD8 T cells in ankylosing spondylitis (dated by TCRdb to 2017 to 2019). The method behind the library was 5' RACE. Sequencing took place on an Illumina HiSeq 2500. TCRdb handled the public reads itself, with Q25 trimming in fastp and clone calling in MiXCR, and kept productive beta chains. Merged by CDR3 protein, the rows form single entries marked with the most common genes and DNA. The sample contains about 300,000 distinct CDR3 sequences, 20% of them found a single time. The ten largest account for 3.5% of the sample. The sample comprised blood, either unsorted or a sorted T cell fraction (not recorded which). The source is a female donor with ankylosing spondylitis or in good health (not recorded which).

This clonotype was seen only a few times. V is TRBV20-1 and J is TRBJ2-2; 9 positions agree with TRBD1. Germline CDR1 is DFQATT and CDR2 is SNEGSKA (reference sequence). The CDR3 consists of 16 residues. The J segment lost 6 bases and the V segment lost 2 bases, leaving 10 bases of the junction unmatched. This CDR3 is CSARRPGTGRSGELFF. The CDR3 DNA sequence: TGCAGTGCTAGACGACCCGGGACAGGGAGGTCCGGGGAGCTGTTTTTT.

This clonotype has a handful of counts. V and J are TRBV18 and TRBJ1-5; D may be TRBD1 (5 bases). Germline lookup yields CDR1 KGHSH and CDR2 LQKENI. This CDR3 has 13 amino acids. Trimming cost V 4 bases and J 4 bases, with 8 bases left between them. The CDR3 region is CASSQGQNQPQHF. The CDR3 DNA sequence: TGTGCCAGCTCACAGGGGCAGAATCAGCCCCAGCATTTT.

This clonotype was counted between two and nine times. The chain couples TRBV20-1 to TRBJ2-4; D unresolved. Germline loops: CDR1 DFQATT, CDR2 SNEGSKA (reference sequence). This CDR3 spans 18 amino acids. Trimming removed 3 bases from V and 0 bases from J, with 21 bases in between. CDR3 amino acids: CSARTHRQATLAKNIQYF. CDR3 DNA: TGCAGTGCTAGGACACATAGGCAGGCTACCTTAGCCAAAAACATTCAGTACTTC.

The chain has TRBV2 and TRBJ2-2; D tentatively reads TRBD1 or TRBD2 (6 bases each). This CDR3 has 13 residues. V was cut by 8 bases and J by 8 bases, with 15 bases left in between. Germline lookup yields CDR1 SNHLY and CDR2 FYNNEI. CDR3 coding DNA: TGTGCCAGCGGGGGGACATTAAGTGGGGAGCTGTTTTTT. It encodes CASGGTLSGELFF.

In this sample, this clonotype turned up a few times. The chain employs TRBV4-3 and TRBJ2-1; D not resolved. V dropped 0 bases and J dropped 0 bases, with 9 bases sitting between them. The germline V gene has CDR1 LGHNA and CDR2 YSLEER. This CDR3 region has 16 residues. The CDR3 is CASSQDAFSSYNEQFF. The CDR3 DNA reads TGCGCCAGCAGCCAAGACGCATTTAGCTCCTACAATGAGCAGTTCTTC.

This clonotype was seen a handful of times. This rearrangement joins TRBV20-1 to TRBJ2-5; no clear D gene. The CDR3 has 14 amino acids. The germline V gene has CDR1 DFQATT and CDR2 SNEGSKA (reference sequence). V gave up 5 bases and J gave up 4 bases, with 17 bases separating them. CDR3 in amino acids: CSAPTPAVSETQYF. The DNA of the CDR3 is TGCAGTGCTCCTACACCTGCGGTTTCAGAGACCCAGTACTTC.

V is TRBV29-1 and J is TRBJ1-4, with TRBD1 matching 12 bases. J lost 7 bases, V lost 4 bases, and 10 bases had no gene match. From germline, CDR1 is SQVTM and CDR2 ANQGSEA. This CDR3 comprises 16 residues. The CDR3 coding sequence is TGCAGCGTTGGACCCGGGACAGGGGGCGGTCGTGAAAAACTGTTTTTT. Translating gives CSVGPGTGGGREKLFF. The variable domain in full, with the rest retrieved from reference TRBV29-1 and TRBJ1-4, is SAVISQKPSRDICQRGTSLTIQCQVDSQVTMMFWYRQQPGQSLTLIATANQGSEATYESGFVIDKFPISRPNLTFSTLTVSNMSPEDSSIYLCSVGPGTGGGREKLFFGSGTQLSVL.

This clonotype was observed a handful of times. V is TRBV18 and J is TRBJ2-1, with 7 nucleotides matching TRBD2. Trimming took 6 bases from V and 2 from J; bases not matched to a gene: 7. Germline CDR1 reads KGHSH; CDR2 reads LQKENI. This CDR3 contains 15 residues. The CDR3 region is CASSGRREPYNEQFF. The CDR3, as DNA: TGTGCCAGCTCGGGCAGGCGGGAGCCCTACAATGAGCAGTTCTTC.

This clonotype was observed at least ten times. The chain employs TRBV20-1 and TRBJ2-7; no clear D gene. Germline CDR1 reads DFQATT; CDR2 reads SNEGSKA (reference sequence). This CDR3 is built from 16 residues. Trimming shortened V by 0 bases and J by 1 base, and 16 bases separated the two germline ends. The CDR3 DNA follows: TGCAGTGCTAGAGATATCACATGGCAACTTTCCTACGAGCAGTACTTC. Its translation: CSARDITWQLSYEQYF.

Remarks on this clonotype: A much larger clone differs from this one at a single base, so this may be a read error. The V and J genes are TRBV5-6 and TRBJ2-7, with unresolved D. Germline V gives CDR1 SGHDT, CDR2 YYEEEE. The V gene lost 2 bases and the J gene lost 0 bases, with 6 bases spanning the gap. The CDR3 has 13 residues. The DNA of the CDR3 is TGTGCCAGCAGCTTAGTCCTCTCCTACGAGCAGTACTTC. Protein: CASSLVLSYEQYF.